The clone carrying this TCR beta chain was seen just once. The data derive from a study of OX40 agonist ivuxolimab in advanced cancers. The CDR3 length is 13 residues. Germline CDR1 is SGHAT and CDR2 is FQNNGV. V lost 2 bases to trimming and J lost 8 bases, with 12 bases between them. Profiled with immunoSEQ multiplex PCR; TCRdb holds only in-frame clones, not every one. In the table there are tens of thousands of clones, roughly 84% of which are singletons. The receptor was derived from an adult with an advanced solid tumor such as melanoma, head and neck, liver or kidney cancer. The chain employs TRBV11-2 and TRBJ1-2; D not certain. Here the sequenced sample was CD4+ or CD8+ T cells sorted from blood, taken in a trial of the OX40 agonist ivuxolimab. CDR3 coding DNA: TGTGCCAGCAGCTTACGGGTGGGCCAGGGCTACACCTTC. Its protein product is CASSLRVGQGYTF. The full variable domain, completed using reference TRBV11-2 and TRBJ1-2, is EAGVAQSPRYKIIEKRQSVAFWCNPISGHATLYWYQQILGQGPKLLIQFQNNGVVDDSQLPKDRFSAERLKGVDSTLKIQPAKLEDSAVYLCASSLRVGQGYTFGSGTRLTVV.